The present TCR beta chain was sequenced within a study of STAT3 mutations in large granular lymphocyte leukemia. As for the study in general: Among longitudinally sequenced T-LGLL patients, roughly half had canonical activating STAT3 mutations detected.

General observations from the study: No sample exists from the first appearance of each clone. Every T-cell large granular lymphocyte leukemia patient had at least one immunodominant TCR beta clonotype.

Method: immunoSEQ multiplex PCR; TCRdb's copy keeps in-frame clones and lacks some. The sample holds over 10,000 clones, about 70% seen once. Regarding this clone: Antigen specificity is unknown.

Per germline, CDR1 SGHAT and CDR2 FQNNGV. The CDR3 extends over 13 amino acids. Trimming left V 5 bases short and J 9 bases short, with 14 bases between. The specimen was peripheral blood mononuclear cells. The rearrangement joins TRBV11-2 to TRBJ2-1; D ambiguous. The receptor's source is a man aged 55 to 70 with T-cell large granular lymphocyte leukemia. Some clones in this sample may be carry-over from other donors' samples. The CDR3 sequence is CASSLYILSEQFF. CDR3 nucleotide sequence: TGTGCCAGCAGCCTATACATCCTGAGTGAGCAGTTCTTC.